The 10 T cell receptor beta chains presented below share a single source sample, sequenced in a study of T cell responses to AZD1222 COVID-19 vaccine (dated by TCRdb to the early 2020s). In light of the paper, this sample's time point label describes: about 28 days (+/-7) after the second vaccine dose. Library creation used the immunoSEQ multiplex PCR assay. TCRdb's version of the immuneACCESS table is confined to in-frame rearrangements and falls short of the full clone set. An unresolved V gene accounts for under half of the shortfall where checked; the remainder is of unknown origin. Present in this sample are fewer than 85,000 clones, about 85% of which were seen just once. The ten largest clones represent 1.3% of the sample. Specimen: peripheral blood, collected 28 days after the second AZD1222 dose. The receptors were gathered from an adult who received the AZD1222 COVID-19 vaccine.

The chain combines TRBV11-2 with TRBJ1-6, with 9 nucleotides matching TRBD1. The V and J ends lost 5 bases and 9 bases, in that order; junction bases with no gene match: 8. CDR3 length equals 15 residues. The germline V gene encodes CDR1 SGHAT and CDR2 FQNNGV. This chain's CDR3 is CASSPTQGAASPLHF. The CDR3 DNA sequence: TGTGCCAGCAGCCCAACACAGGGGGCGGCTTCACCCCTCCACTTT. The variable domain in full, completed from reference TRBV11-2 and TRBJ1-6, reads EAGVAQSPRYKIIEKRQSVAFWCNPISGHATLYWYQQILGQGPKLLIQFQNNGVVDDSQLPKDRFSAERLKGVDSTLKIQPAKLEDSAVYLCASSPTQGAASPLHFGNGTRLTVT.

This clone showed up just once. The chain has TRBV18 and TRBJ1-1, with 8 bases matching TRBD1. The junction had 12 bases not matched to a gene; V was cut back by 4 bases and J by 8 bases. The CDR3 has 15 amino acids. Germline CDR1 and CDR2: KGHSH and LQKENI. DNA of the CDR3: TGTGCCAGCTCACTTGACCTGACTGGACAGGGAGAAGCTTTCTTT. As protein: CASSLDLTGQGEAFF.

The V and J genes are TRBV6-5 and TRBJ1-4, with 7 bases lining up with TRBD1. The length of the CDR3 is 16 residues. The germline CDR1 and CDR2 sequences are MNHEY and SVGAGI. Trimming took 0 bases from V and 4 from J; bases not matched to a gene: 5. The CDR3 region has the DNA TGTGCCAGCAGTTACTCGAGGGGGCAGGGTAATGAAAAACTGTTTTTT. This translates into CASSYSRGQGNEKLFF.

The chain uses TRBV28 and TRBJ1-3, with 9 nucleotides matching TRBD1. Trimming removed 5 bases from V and 4 bases from J; junction bases left unmatched: 3. Per the germline V gene, CDR1 is MDHEN and CDR2 is SYDVKM. CDR3 length: 14 residues. The CDR3 protein is CASSGGQGGNTIYF. DNA of the CDR3: TGTGCCAGCAGTGGGGGACAGGGAGGAAACACCATATATTTT.

This clone was observed a handful of times. The chain carries TRBV4-2 and TRBJ2-3, with 9 bases lining up with TRBD2. The length of the CDR3 is 15 residues. Germline V gene sequence: CDR1 LGHNA, CDR2 YNFKEQ. The trim removed 0 bases at V and 4 bases at J, leaving 2 bases unmatched. CDR3 nucleotide sequence: TGTGCCAGCAGCCAAGAGCGGGAGGGCCCAGATACGCAGTATTTT. It encodes CASSQEREGPDTQYF.

The rearrangement uses TRBV10-1 and TRBJ2-2; 9 bases line up with TRBD2. CDR1 and CDR2 (germline): WNHNN, SYGVQD (reference sequence). The J segment lost 6 bases and the V segment lost 0 bases, leaving 8 bases of the junction unmatched. The CDR3 totals 17 residues. The chain's CDR3 is CASSESMKSGRSGELFF. As DNA, the CDR3 is TGCGCCAGCAGTGAGTCAATGAAAAGCGGGAGGTCCGGGGAGCTGTTTTTT.

This clone occurred once. The CDR3 region is CASVVMGGLSGNTIYF. As DNA, the CDR3 is TGCGCCAGCGTCGTGATGGGGGGCCTATCTGGAAACACCATATATTTT. The chain carries TRBV10-1 and TRBJ1-3, with D maybe TRBD1 (6 bases). The CDR3 loop spans 16 amino acids. Trimming left V 8 bases short and J 1 base short, with 18 bases between. Looked up from germline, CDR1 is WNHNN and CDR2 is SYGVQD (reference sequence).

The chain uses TRBV12-5 and TRBJ2-2; 9 bases fit TRBD1. CDR1 and CDR2 (germline): LGHNT, FRNRAP. The CDR3 is 21 residues long. The trim removed 4 bases at V and 3 bases at J, leaving 21 bases unmatched. As DNA, the CDR3 is TGTGCTAGTGGTTCATTCCTCATAACCGGGACAGGGATTCTGGACACCGGGGAGCTGTTTTTT. Protein product: CASGSFLITGTGILDTGELFF.

This clone was seen only a few times. The gene calls are TRBV19 and TRBJ1-2; the match to TRBD1 covers 7 bases. This CDR3 is built from 14 residues. V lost 8 bases to trimming and J lost 4 bases; unmatched junction nucleotides: 10. The germline gives CDR1 LNHDA, CDR2 SQIVND (reference sequence). The CDR3 spells CASASQWDSYGYTF. CDR3 in DNA: TGTGCCAGTGCTTCCCAGTGGGACAGCTATGGCTACACCTTC.

V is TRBV12-5 and J is TRBJ2-3, with TRBD2 matching 8 bases. Losses at the gene ends were 0 bases for V and 1 base for J; bases not matched to a gene: 3. CDR1 and CDR2 (germline): LGHNT, FRNRAP. The CDR3 runs 16 residues. Written as DNA, the CDR3 is TGTGCTAGTGGTTTGGTACTTAGCGGGGGCACAGATACGCAGTATTTT. Protein sequence: CASGLVLSGGTDTQYF.